The source of this T cell receptor beta chain is a study of blood T cell repertoires in COVID-19. Data came from immunoSEQ multiplex PCR; TCRdb stores just in-frame clones and leaves some out. The sample includes under 95,000 clones, about 83% of them seen just once. Germline V gene sequence: CDR1 SGHTA, CDR2 FQGNSA. V dropped 2 bases and J dropped 11; count of bases not matched to a gene: 7. The CDR3 loop spans 13 amino acids. This clone was picked up a small number of times. The sequence derives from a man between 60 and 70 years old with acute or convalescent COVID-19. The rearrangement uses TRBV7-2 and TRBJ1-1; 8 nucleotides line up with TRBD1. The sequenced material came from peripheral blood. CDR3: CASSLRTGYYAFF. In nucleotides, the CDR3 is TGTGCCAGCAGCTTAAGGACAGGGTATTACGCTTTCTTT.